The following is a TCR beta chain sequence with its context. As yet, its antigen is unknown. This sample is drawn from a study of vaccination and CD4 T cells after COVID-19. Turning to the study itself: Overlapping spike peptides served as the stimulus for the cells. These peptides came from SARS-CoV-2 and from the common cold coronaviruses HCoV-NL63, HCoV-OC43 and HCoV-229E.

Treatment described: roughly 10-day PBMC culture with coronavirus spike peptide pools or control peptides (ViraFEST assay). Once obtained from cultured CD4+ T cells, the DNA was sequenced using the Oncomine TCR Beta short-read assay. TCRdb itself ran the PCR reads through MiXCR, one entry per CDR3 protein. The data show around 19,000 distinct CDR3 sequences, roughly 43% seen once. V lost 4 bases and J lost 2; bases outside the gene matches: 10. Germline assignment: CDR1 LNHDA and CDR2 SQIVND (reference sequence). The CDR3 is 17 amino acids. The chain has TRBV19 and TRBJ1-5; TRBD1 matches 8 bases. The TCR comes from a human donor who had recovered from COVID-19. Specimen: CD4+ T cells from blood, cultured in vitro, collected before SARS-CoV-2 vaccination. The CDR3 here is CASSNPPLTGGNQPQHF. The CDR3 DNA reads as TGTGCCAGTAGTAACCCTCCTCTGACAGGGGGCAATCAGCCCCAGCATTTT.